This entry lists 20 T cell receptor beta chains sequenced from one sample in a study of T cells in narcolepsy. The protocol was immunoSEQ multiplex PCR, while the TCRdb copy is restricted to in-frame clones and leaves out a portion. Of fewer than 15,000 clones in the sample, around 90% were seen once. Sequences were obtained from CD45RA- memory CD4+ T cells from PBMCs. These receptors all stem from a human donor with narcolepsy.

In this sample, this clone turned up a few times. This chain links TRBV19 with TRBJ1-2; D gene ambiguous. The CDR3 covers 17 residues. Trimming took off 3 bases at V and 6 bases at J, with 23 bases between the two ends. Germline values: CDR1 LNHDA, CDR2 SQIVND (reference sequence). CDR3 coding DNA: TGTGCCAGTAGTATGAGGAGGGTGCGCTTCGCCGACAATGGCTACACCTTC. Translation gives CASSMRRVRFADNGYTF. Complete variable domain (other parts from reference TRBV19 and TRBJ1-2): DGGITQSPKYLFRKEGQNVTLSCEQNLNHDAMYWYRQDPGQGLRLIYYSQIVNDFQKGDIAEGYSVSREKKESFPLTVTSAQKNPTAFYLCASSMRRVRFADNGYTFGSGTRLTVV.

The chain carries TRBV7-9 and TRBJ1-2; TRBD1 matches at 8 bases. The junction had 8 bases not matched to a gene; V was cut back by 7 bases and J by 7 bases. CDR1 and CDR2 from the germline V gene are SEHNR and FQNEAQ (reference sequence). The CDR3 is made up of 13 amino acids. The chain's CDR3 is CASTGQGLGGYTF. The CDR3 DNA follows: TGTGCCAGCACAGGACAGGGTCTAGGTGGCTACACCTTC.

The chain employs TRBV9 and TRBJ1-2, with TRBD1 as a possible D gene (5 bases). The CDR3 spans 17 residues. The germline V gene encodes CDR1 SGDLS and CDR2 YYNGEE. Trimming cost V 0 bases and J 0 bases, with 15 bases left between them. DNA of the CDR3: TGTGCCAGCAGCGTAGACCCCCAACAGGAGCCTAACTATGGCTACACCTTC. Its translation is CASSVDPQQEPNYGYTF.

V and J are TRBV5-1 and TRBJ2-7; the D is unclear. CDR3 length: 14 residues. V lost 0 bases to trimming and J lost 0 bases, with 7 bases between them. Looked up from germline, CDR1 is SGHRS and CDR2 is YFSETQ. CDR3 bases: TGCGCCAGCAGCTTGGGAGCCCCCTCCTACGAGCAGTACTTC. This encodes CASSLGAPSYEQYF.

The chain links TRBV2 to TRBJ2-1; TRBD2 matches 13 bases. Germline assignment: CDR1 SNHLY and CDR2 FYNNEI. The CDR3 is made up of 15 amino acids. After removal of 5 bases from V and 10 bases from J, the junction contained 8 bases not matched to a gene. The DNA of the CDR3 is TGTGCCAGCAGTACCGGGACTAGCGGGATAAAAGAGCAGTTCTTC. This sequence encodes CASSTGTSGIKEQFF.

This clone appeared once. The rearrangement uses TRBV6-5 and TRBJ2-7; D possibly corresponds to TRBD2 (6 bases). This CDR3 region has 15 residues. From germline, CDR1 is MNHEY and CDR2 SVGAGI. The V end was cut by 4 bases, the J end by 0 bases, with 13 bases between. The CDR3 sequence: CASSSPGDVSYEQYF. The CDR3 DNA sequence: TGTGCCAGCAGTTCGCCGGGGGATGTCTCCTACGAGCAGTACTTC.

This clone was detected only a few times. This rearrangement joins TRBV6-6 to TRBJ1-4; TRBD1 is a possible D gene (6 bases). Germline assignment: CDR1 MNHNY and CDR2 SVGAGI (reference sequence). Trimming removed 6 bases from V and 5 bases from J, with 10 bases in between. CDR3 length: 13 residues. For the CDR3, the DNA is TGTGCCAGCAGGGGACAAAACAATGAAAAACTGTTTTTT. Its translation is CASRGQNNEKLFF.

The CDR3: CASSPSRRGVAYEQYF. The CDR3 nucleotides are TGTGCCAGCAGTCCCTCGCGTCGCGGGGTTGCCTACGAGCAGTACTTC. This chain joins TRBV7-8 and TRBJ2-7; D is possibly TRBD2 (6 bases). Trimming removed 6 bases from V and 2 bases from J, with 20 bases in between. This CDR3 region has 16 residues. CDR1 and CDR2 from the germline V gene are SGHVS and FQNEAQ.

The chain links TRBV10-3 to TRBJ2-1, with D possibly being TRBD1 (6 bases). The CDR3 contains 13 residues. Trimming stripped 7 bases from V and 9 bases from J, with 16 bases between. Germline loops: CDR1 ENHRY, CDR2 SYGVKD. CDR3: CAITAGEYGEQFF. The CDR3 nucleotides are TGTGCCATCACGGCAGGGGAGTATGGTGAGCAGTTCTTC.

The CDR3 DNA reads TGCGCCAGCAGCCCCAATACAGGACCCTACGAGCAGTACTTC. Protein sequence: CASSPNTGPYEQYF. The chain is built from TRBV5-1 and TRBJ2-5; a weak D match, TRBD1 (5 bases). The tail of the sequence fits TRBJ2-7 better, so the J call may be wrong. Germline-derived CDR1 and CDR2 are SGHRS and YFSETQ. The CDR3 is 14 amino acids.

CDR3 DNA sequence: TGTGCCAGCAGCCTGGGGGGGGTTGGACTTGAGTATTTT. Residues: CASSLGGVGLEYF. J is TRBJ2-3 and V is TRBV28; 7 nucleotides match TRBD2. After removal of 6 bases from V and 13 bases from J, the junction contained 13 bases not matched to a gene. Looked up from germline, CDR1 is MDHEN and CDR2 is SYDVKM. This CDR3 contains 13 residues. The full variable domain, rest sourced from reference TRBV28 and TRBJ2-3, is DVKVTQSSRYLVKRTGEKVFLECVQDMDHENMFWYRQDPGLGLRLIYFSYDVKMKEKGDIPEGYSVSREKKERFSLILESASTNQTSMYLCASSLGGVGLEYFGPGTRLTVL.

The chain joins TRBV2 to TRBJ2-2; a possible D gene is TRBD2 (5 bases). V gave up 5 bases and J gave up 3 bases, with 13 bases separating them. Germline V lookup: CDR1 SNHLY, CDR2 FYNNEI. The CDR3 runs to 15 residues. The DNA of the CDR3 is TGTGCCAGCAGTTCTGGTAGCGCTTACACCGGGGAGCTGTTTTTT. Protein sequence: CASSSGSAYTGELFF.

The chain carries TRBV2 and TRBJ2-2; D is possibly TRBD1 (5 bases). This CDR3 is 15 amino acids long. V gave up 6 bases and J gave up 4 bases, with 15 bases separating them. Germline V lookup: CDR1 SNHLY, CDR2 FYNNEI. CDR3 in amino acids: CASSTDRQFTGELFF. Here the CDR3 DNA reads TGTGCCAGCAGCACAGATAGACAGTTCACCGGGGAGCTGTTTTTT.

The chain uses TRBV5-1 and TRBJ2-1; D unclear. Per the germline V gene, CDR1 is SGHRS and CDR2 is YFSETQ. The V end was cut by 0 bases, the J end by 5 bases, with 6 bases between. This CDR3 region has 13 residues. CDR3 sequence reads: CASSLGANNEQFF. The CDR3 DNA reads TGCGCCAGCAGCTTGGGGGCAAACAATGAGCAGTTCTTC.

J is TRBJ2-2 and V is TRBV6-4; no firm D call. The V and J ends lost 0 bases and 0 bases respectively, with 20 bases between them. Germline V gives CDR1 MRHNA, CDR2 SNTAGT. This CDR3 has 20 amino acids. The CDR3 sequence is CASSDSIVPRLGTNTGELFF. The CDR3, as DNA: TGTGCCAGCAGTGACTCGATTGTCCCCCGTCTAGGAACGAACACCGGGGAGCTGTTTTTT.

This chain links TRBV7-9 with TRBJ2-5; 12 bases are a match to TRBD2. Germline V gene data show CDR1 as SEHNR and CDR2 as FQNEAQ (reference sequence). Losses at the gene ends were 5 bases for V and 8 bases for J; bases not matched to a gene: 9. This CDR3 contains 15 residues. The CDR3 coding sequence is TGTGCCAGCAGCCACGGACTAGCGGGGATCGGAACCCAGTACTTC. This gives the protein CASSHGLAGIGTQYF.

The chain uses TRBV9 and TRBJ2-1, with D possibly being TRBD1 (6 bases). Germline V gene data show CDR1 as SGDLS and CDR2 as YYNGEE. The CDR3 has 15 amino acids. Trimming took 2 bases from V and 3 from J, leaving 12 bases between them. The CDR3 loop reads CASSVSRGNYNEQFF. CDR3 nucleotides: TGTGCCAGCAGCGTCAGCAGGGGAAACTACAATGAGCAGTTCTTC.

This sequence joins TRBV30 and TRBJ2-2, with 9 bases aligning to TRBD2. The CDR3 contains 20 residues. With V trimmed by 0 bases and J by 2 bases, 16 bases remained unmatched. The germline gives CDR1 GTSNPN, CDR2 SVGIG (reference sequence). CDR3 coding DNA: TGTGCCTGGAGTGTACGAAGGTTGACAGGACTAGCGACTAACACCGGGGAGCTGTTTTTT. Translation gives CAWSVRRLTGLATNTGELFF.

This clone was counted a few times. CDR3 sequence: CASGQGDYGYTF. CDR3 nucleotides: TGTGCCAGCGGACAGGGTGACTATGGCTACACCTTC. The chain uses TRBV7-9 and TRBJ1-2; 8 positions agree with TRBD1. This CDR3 comprises 12 residues. Germline V gene sequence: CDR1 SEHNR, CDR2 FQNEAQ (reference sequence). The junction had 2 bases not matched to a gene; V was cut back by 8 bases and J by 3 bases. Combining the CDR3 with reference TRBV7-9 and TRBJ1-2 gives the whole variable domain DTGVSQNPRHKITKRGQNVTFRCDPISEHNRLYWYRQTLGQGPEFLTYFQNEAQLEKSRLLSDRFSAERPKGSFSTLEIQRTEQGDSAMYLCASGQGDYGYTFGSGTRLTVV.

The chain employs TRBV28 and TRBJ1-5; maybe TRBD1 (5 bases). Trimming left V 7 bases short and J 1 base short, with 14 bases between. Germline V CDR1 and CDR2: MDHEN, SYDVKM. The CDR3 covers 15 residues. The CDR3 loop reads CASIWGGGSNQPQHF. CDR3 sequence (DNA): TGTGCCAGCATTTGGGGCGGTGGGAGCAATCAGCCCCAGCATTTT.